These T cell receptor beta chains were read from a single sample in a study of regulatory T cells in long-lasting Graves disease. Each CDR3 protein gets one entry after TCRdb re-called the multiplex PCR reads with MiXCR. The data contain under 500,000 distinct CDR3 sequences, 20% to 25% of them singletons. Material: peripheral blood mononuclear cells (PBMCs), obtained when the disease was refractory, from a patient treated with antithyroid drugs. The receptor set was obtained from a female donor with Graves disease. Both conserved end residues are part of each CDR3. Fields, in order: V gene, J gene, CDR3 protein.

TRBV5-1	TRBJ1-4	CASSLVGQGGGPNEKLFF
TRBV19	TRBJ1-2	CASSIPAGTGDYGYTF
TRBV29-1	TRBJ2-7	CSVEDGTSGSYEQYF
TRBV12-3/TRBV12-4	TRBJ1-3	CASSSLNTIYF
TRBV7-2	TRBJ2-3	CASRLLRDTQYF
TRBV19	TRBJ2-1	CASSRTGSYNEQFF
TRBV19	TRBJ2-5	CASRVTDRGTETQYF
TRBV20-1	TRBJ2-7	CSARDLAGEGYEQYF
TRBV20-1	TRBJ2-1	CSARDGGLAGHEQFF
TRBV2	TRBJ2-5	CASSGLAVKETQYF
TRBV20-1	TRBJ2-7	CSGLAGPYEQYF
TRBV7-2	TRBJ2-7	CASSLDRAYEQYF
TRBV18	TRBJ1-2	CASSPARDGYTF
TRBV27	TRBJ1-5	CASSPKQGRLNQPQHF
TRBV19	TRBJ2-6	CASSIEAQGANVLTF
TRBV11-2	TRBJ1-4	CASSYHRGENEKLFF
TRBV28	TRBJ1-2	CASSFVSNYGYTF
TRBV15	TRBJ1-6	CATSTRQGANSPLHF
TRBV30	TRBJ1-1	CAWSTQFNTEAFF
TRBV12-3/TRBV12-4	TRBJ2-2	CASTIGQGFGELFF
TRBV28	TRBJ2-7	CASSRQGRNEQYF
TRBV28	TRBJ1-5	CASTSYSNQPQHF
TRBV28	TRBJ1-5	CASSLLGQQYQPQHF
TRBV12-3/TRBV12-4	TRBJ1-1	CASSSTPGSTEAFF
TRBV28	TRBJ1-5	CASNPGLRKPQHF
TRBV7-3	TRBJ2-5	CASSPRGGSKQETQYF
TRBV6-1	TRBJ1-5	CASRPHWLNQPQHF
TRBV7-3	TRBJ1-2	CASSLLSGYGYTF
TRBV27	TRBJ2-5	CASSPQTSVRETQYF